One T cell receptor (beta chain) is described in this entry. The antigen is not known. Amplification of TCR beta CDR3 regions used RNA transcripts. HTBI primers primed a first-round RT-PCR, and a second-round multiplex PCR followed. TCRdb redid the calling of the multiplex PCR reads with MiXCR, one entry per CDR3 protein. The data contain over a million distinct CDR3 sequences, less than 45% of them seen just once; the ten biggest clones take up approximately 10%. The entry originates in a study of Graves' ophthalmopathy and Graves' hyperthyroidism. The study's findings and limits: The 13-signature model separated ophthalmopathy from stable hyperthyroidism at 85% to 90% sensitivity and around 81% specificity. Progression of ophthalmopathy was predicted by the model with about 67% sensitivity and around 72% specificity.

CDR1 and CDR2 from the germline V gene are WSHSY and SAAADI. The CDR3 runs 14 residues. V lost 8 bases, J lost 1 base, and 14 bases lay in between. Newly diagnosed, the hyperthyroidism patients had under 2 months' duration and were aged 18 to 65. V is TRBV10-2 and J is TRBJ1-1; D is unresolved. Sequenced: peripheral blood or thyroid tissue (not recorded which). The source of this sequence is an adult man with Graves' hyperthyroidism. The CDR3 loop reads CASFGGPSNTEAFF. The CDR3 DNA follows: TGCGCCAGCTTCGGCGGCCCTTCGAACACTGAAGCTTTCTTT.